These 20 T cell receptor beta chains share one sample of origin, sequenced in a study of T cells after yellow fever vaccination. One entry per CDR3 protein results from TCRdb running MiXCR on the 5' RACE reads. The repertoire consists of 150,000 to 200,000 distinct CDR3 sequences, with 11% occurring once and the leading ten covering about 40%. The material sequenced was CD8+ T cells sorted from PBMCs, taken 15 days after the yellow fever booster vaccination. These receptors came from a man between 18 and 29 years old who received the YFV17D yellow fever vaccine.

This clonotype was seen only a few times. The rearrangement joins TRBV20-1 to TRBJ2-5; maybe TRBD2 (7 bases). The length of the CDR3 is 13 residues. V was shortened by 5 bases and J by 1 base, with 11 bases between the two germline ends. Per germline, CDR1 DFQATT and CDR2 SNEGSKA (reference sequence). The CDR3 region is CSASRGGQETQYF. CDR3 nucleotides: TGCAGTGCTTCTAGGGGGGGCCAAGAGACCCAGTACTTC.

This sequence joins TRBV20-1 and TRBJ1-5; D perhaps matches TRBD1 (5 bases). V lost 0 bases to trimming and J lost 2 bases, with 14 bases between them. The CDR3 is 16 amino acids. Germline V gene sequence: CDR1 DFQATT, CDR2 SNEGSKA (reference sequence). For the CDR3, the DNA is TGCAGTGCTAGAGACCCGGAGGGGAAGGGCAATCAGCCCCAGCATTTT. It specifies CSARDPEGKGNQPQHF.

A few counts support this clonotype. CDR3 bases: TGTGCCAGCAGTGCGACAGGCCTTCGCACTGAAGCTTTCTTT. Protein sequence: CASSATGLRTEAFF. The gene calls are TRBV6-2 or TRBV6-3 and TRBJ1-1; D possibly corresponds to TRBD1 (6 bases). V was cut by 5 bases and J by 4 bases, with 14 bases left in between. The germline V gene encodes CDR1 MNHEY and CDR2 SVGEGT. The CDR3 is 14 residues long.

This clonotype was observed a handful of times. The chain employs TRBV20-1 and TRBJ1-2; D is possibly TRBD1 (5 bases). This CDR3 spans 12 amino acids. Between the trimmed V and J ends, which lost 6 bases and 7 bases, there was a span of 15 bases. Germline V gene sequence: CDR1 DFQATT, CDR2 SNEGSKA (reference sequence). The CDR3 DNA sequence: TGCAGTGCCACCCGGCCAGGGCCTGGCTACACCTTC. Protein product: CSATRPGPGYTF.

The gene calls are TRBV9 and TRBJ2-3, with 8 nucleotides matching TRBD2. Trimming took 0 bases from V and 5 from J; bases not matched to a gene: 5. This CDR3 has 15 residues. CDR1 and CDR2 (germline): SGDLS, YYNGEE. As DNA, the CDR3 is TGTGCCAGCAGCGTAGCCGGGGGGGCACGAGATACGCAGTATTTT. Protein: CASSVAGGARDTQYF.

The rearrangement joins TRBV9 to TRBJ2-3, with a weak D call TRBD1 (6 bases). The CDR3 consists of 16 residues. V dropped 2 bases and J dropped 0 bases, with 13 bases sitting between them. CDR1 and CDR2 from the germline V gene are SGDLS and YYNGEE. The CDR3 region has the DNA TGTGCCAGCAGCGTGCTAGGGACATTTAGCACAGATACGCAGTATTTT. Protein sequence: CASSVLGTFSTDTQYF.

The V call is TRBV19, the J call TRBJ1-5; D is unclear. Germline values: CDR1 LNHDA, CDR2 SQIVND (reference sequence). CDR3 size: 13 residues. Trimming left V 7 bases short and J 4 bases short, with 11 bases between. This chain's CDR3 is CASTSLKNQPQHF. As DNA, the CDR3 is TGTGCCAGTACCAGCTTAAAAAATCAGCCCCAGCATTTT. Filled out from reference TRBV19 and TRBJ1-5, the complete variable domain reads DGGITQSPKYLFRKEGQNVTLSCEQNLNHDAMYWYRQDPGQGLRLIYYSQIVNDFQKGDIAEGYSVSREKKESFPLTVTSAQKNPTAFYLCASTSLKNQPQHFGDGTRLSIL.

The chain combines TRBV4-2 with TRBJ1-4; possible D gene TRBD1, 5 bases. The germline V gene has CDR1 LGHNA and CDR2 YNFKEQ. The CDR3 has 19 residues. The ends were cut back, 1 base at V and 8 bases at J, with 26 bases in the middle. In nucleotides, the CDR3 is TGTGCCAGCAGCCAAGTCCCAACAGGTGTGGAGAAACCTGGCGAAAAACTGTTTTTT. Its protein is CASSQVPTGVEKPGEKLFF.

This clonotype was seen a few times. The CDR3: CASSYSGTGGSPLHF. The CDR3 DNA is TGTGCCAGCAGTTACTCGGGGACAGGGGGTTCACCCCTCCACTTT. The rearrangement joins TRBV6-5 to TRBJ1-6; 11 bases fit TRBD1. Trimming took 0 bases from V and 9 from J; bases not matched to a gene: 1. The germline CDR1 and CDR2 sequences are MNHEY and SVGAGI. The CDR3 loop spans 15 amino acids.

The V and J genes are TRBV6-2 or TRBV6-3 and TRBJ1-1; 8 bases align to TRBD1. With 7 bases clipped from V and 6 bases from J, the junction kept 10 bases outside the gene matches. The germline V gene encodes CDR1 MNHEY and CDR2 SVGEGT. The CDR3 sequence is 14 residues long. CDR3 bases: TGTGCCAGCACCAACAACCGGGACAGGCCTGAAGCTTTCTTT. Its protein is CASTNNRDRPEAFF.

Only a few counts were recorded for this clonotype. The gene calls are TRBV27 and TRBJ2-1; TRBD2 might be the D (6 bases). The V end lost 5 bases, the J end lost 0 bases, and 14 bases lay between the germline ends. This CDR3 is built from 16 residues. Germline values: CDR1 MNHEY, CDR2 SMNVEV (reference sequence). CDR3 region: CASSGARRGSYNEQFF. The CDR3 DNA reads TGTGCCAGCAGTGGGGCCCGGCGGGGCTCCTACAATGAGCAGTTCTTC.

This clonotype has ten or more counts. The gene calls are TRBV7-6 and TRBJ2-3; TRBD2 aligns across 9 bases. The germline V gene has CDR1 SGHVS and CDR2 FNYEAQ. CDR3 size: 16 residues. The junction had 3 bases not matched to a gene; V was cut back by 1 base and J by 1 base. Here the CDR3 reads CASSLELAGGTDTQYF. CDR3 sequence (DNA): TGTGCCAGCAGCTTAGAATTAGCGGGGGGCACAGATACGCAGTATTTT.

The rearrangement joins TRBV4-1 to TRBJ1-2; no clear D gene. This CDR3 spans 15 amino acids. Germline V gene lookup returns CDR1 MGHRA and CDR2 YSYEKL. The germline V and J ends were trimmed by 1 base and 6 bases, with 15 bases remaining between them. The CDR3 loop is CASSQVTGLRNGYTF. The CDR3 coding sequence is TGCGCCAGCAGCCAAGTTACCGGGCTTAGAAATGGCTACACCTTC.

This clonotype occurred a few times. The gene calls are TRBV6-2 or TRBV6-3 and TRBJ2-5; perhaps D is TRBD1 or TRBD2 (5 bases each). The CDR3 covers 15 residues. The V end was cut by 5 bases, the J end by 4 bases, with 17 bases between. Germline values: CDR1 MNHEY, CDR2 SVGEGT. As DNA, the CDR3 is TGTGCCAGCAGTGCCGGCAGGGAAGCGGCAGAGACCCAGTACTTC. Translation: CASSAGREAAETQYF.

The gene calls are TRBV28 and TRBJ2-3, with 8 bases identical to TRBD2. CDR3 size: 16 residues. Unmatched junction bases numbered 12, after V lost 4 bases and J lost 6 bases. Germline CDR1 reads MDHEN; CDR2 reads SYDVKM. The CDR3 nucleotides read TGTGCCAGCAGTTCCTACCACGGGGGGGCCGCCGATACGCAGTATTTT. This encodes CASSSYHGGAADTQYF.

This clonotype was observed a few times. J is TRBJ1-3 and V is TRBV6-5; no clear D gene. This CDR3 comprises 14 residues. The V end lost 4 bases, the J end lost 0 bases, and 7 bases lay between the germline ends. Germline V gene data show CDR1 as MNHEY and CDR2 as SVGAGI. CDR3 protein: CASSLLLSGNTIYF. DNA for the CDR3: TGTGCCAGCAGTTTACTACTCTCTGGAAACACCATATATTTT.

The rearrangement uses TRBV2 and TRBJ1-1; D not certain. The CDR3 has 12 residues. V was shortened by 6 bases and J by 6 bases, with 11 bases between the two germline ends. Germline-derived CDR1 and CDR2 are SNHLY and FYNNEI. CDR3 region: CASRGAEPEAFF. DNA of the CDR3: TGTGCCAGCAGGGGAGCGGAACCTGAAGCTTTCTTT.

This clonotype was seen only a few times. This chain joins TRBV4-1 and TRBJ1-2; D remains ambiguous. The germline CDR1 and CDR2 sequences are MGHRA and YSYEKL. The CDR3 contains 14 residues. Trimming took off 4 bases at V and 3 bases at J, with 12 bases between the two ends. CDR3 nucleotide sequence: TGCGCCAGCAGCCCCACCCGTCTGGACTATGGCTACACCTTC. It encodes CASSPTRLDYGYTF.

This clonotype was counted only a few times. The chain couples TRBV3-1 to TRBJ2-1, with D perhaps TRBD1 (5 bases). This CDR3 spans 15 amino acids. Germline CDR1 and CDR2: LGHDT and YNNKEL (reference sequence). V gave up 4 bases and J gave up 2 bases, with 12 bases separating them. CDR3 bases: TGTGCCAGCAGCCTGCACAGGCGTCCCTACAATGAGCAGTTCTTC. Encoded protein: CASSLHRRPYNEQFF.

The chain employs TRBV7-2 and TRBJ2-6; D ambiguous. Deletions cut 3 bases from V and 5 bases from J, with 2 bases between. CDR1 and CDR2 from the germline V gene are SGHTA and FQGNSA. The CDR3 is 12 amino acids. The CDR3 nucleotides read TGTGCCAGCAGCTTTTGGGCCAACGTCCTGACTTTC. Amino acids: CASSFWANVLTF. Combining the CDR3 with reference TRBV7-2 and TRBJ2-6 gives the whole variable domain GAGVSQSPSNKVTEKGKDVELRCDPISGHTALYWYRQSLGQGLEFLIYFQGNSAPDKSGLPSDRFSAERTGGSVSTLTIQRTQQEDSAVYLCASSFWANVLTFGAGSRLTVL.